Included here is one T cell receptor beta chain sequence, with context. Its antigen has not been determined. The record has no base qualities; no much larger clone is one base away. This record belongs to a study of blood T cell repertoires in COVID-19 (dated by TCRdb to 2018 to 2020). In the study overall: Collaborator samples came from the United States, Italy and Spain and covered acute and convalescent phases of COVID-19. The dataset comprised deeply sampled blood TCRbeta repertoires from subjects exposed to, actively infected with, or recovered from COVID-19. The repertoires were released in a freely available public database meant as a resource for research on the immune response to SARS-CoV-2. The samples were drawn from two sources: the first 160 participants of the ongoing ImmuneRACE study, and 1,000 to 1,500 subjects contributed by 6 global collaborators. Sample metadata almost always included a de-identified subject ID, COVID-19 status, age in years and sex. The prospective study material was composed of cDNA or gDNA derived from T cells, B-cell-depleted T cells, or PBMCs. Where available, HLA class I and class II types were taken from metadata supplied by the sample provider and were not determined by assay-based typing. The research as a whole found: The quantity of clinical and demographic metadata differed by source and by participant and was supplied without curation.

Collaborating institutions collected whole blood in K2EDTA tubes following their own protocols. Collaborator samples were shipped for TCRbeta analysis as frozen whole blood, isolated PBMCs, or DNA extracted from either sample type. The immunoSEQ Assay, a bias-controlled multiplex PCR, was used to amplify TCRbeta CDR3 regions from genomic DNA. The source study handled its data this way. Nucleated cell counts per sample were estimated from amplification of reference gene primers within the assay. To quantify the absolute abundance of each unique TCRbeta CDR3 rearrangement, sequence reads were collapsed and filtered. For each sample, productive Simpson clonality was calculated as the square root of Simpson's diversity index over productive rearrangements. TCRdb's version of the immuneACCESS table is confined to in-frame rearrangements and falls short of the full clone set. An unresolved V gene accounts for under half of the shortfall where checked; the remainder is of unknown origin. V, J and clone size were drawn from that table, and D and trimming were deduced from the DNA. Recorded for this sample are under 200,000 clones; around 80% of them occurred a single time. The ten largest clones capture approximately 6.2% of the sample.

The cysteine opens and the phenylalanine closes a CDR3 of 15 amino acids. Here the CDR3 DNA is all that survives: 45 bases in frame from base 1. Compared with germline, V lacks 5 bases and J lacks 4 bases; bases without a gene match: 7. CDR1 and CDR2 (LNHDA, SQIVND) derive from the germline V gene (reference sequence). The sequence joins TRBV19 to TRBJ1-5; TRBD1 matches 8 bases in the middle. This TCR came from a man in his 70s with active or convalescent COVID-19. The sample comprised peripheral blood. The bases are TGTGCCAGTAGTCTAGGACAGGGTGAAAATCAGCCCCAGCATTTT. Translation gives CASSLGQGENQPQHF.